These 25 T cell receptor beta chains were sequenced from one sample in a study of T-cell reconstitution after alpha-beta-depleted transplantation in children. Using unique molecular identifiers, the investigators prepared the TCRbeta library. TCRdb passed the PCR reads through MiXCR, listing each CDR3 protein once. The sample yields some 290,000 distinct CDR3 sequences, approximately 23% seen once. The specimen comprised PBMCs, mostly from graft donor cells, sampled 180 days after TCRalphabeta/CD19-depleted stem cell transplant. The receptors originated from a male patient under 18 who had a stem cell transplant for acute lymphoblastic leukemia, so the T cells may come from the graft donor.

This clonotype was recorded a few times. The chain joins TRBV20-1 to TRBJ2-1; TRBD2 matches at 15 bases. After removal of 6 bases from V and 7 bases from J, the junction contained 10 bases not matched to a gene. Germline CDR1 DFQATT, CDR2 SNEGSKA (reference sequence). This CDR3 contains 16 residues. The CDR3 nucleotides are TGCAGTGCGGGCGGGGGACTAGCGGGAGGACTAAATGAGCAGTTCTTC. Amino acid sequence: CSAGGGLAGGLNEQFF.

A few counts support this clonotype. The chain links TRBV7-2 to TRBJ2-4; 7 bases match TRBD2. Per germline, CDR1 SGHTA and CDR2 FQGNSA. The trim removed 4 bases at V and 8 bases at J, leaving 2 bases unmatched. The CDR3 has 12 amino acids. CDR3 protein: CASSWGGDIQYF. CDR3 nucleotide sequence: TGTGCCAGCAGCTGGGGAGGGGACATTCAGTACTTC.

This clonotype was detected only a few times. The CDR3 coding sequence is TGTGCCAGCAGCCAATTTAGCGGGCCCTACAATGAGCAGTTCTTC. This codes for CASSQFSGPYNEQFF. This chain uses TRBV3-1 with TRBJ2-1, with 7 positions matching TRBD2. The CDR3 runs 15 residues. Per germline, CDR1 LGHDT and CDR2 YNNKEL (reference sequence). Losses at the gene ends were 2 bases for V and 2 bases for J; bases not matched to a gene: 3.

This clonotype has a handful of counts. The chain couples TRBV27 to TRBJ2-3, with D hard to call. This CDR3 comprises 14 residues. V was clipped by 6 bases and J by 6 bases, with 16 bases between them. Germline V CDR1 and CDR2: MNHEY, SMNVEV (reference sequence). In nucleotides, the CDR3 is TGTGCCAGCAGCCCCACAGTGGTCCCCGATACGCAGTATTTT. It translates to CASSPTVVPDTQYF.

The rearrangement joins TRBV5-1 to TRBJ2-7, with a weak D call TRBD2 (6 bases). This CDR3 spans 14 amino acids. Trimming stripped 1 base from V and 5 bases from J, with 13 bases between. Per the germline V gene, CDR1 is SGHRS and CDR2 is YFSETQ. The DNA of the CDR3 is TGCGCCAGCAGCTTGTCCGGCGGGGCGAACGAGCAGTACTTC. Protein product: CASSLSGGANEQYF.

V usage is TRBV5-1 and J usage is TRBJ2-2, with 10 bases matching TRBD2. After removal of 1 base from V and 3 bases from J, the junction contained 6 bases not matched to a gene. The V gene's germline CDR1 is SGHRS and CDR2 YFSETQ. The CDR3 extends over 17 amino acids. CDR3 sequence reads: CASSLLAGAPDTGELFF. The CDR3 region has the DNA TGCGCCAGCAGCTTGCTAGCGGGAGCCCCGGACACCGGGGAGCTGTTTTTT.

The gene calls are TRBV27 and TRBJ2-3; D may be TRBD2 (6 bases). Deletions cut 6 bases from V and 0 bases from J, with 10 bases between. The germline CDR1 and CDR2 sequences are MNHEY and SMNVEV (reference sequence). There are 14 residues in the CDR3. The CDR3 DNA sequence: TGTGCCAGCAGATGGGAGGCTAGCACAGATACGCAGTATTTT. This sequence encodes CASRWEASTDTQYF.

The chain has TRBV15 and TRBJ2-3; the D is unclear. CDR1 LNHNV and CDR2 YYDKDF come from the germline V gene (reference sequence). CDR3 length: 18 amino acids. V shed 3 bases and J shed 4 bases, with 23 bases lying between them. DNA for the CDR3: TGTGCCACCAGCAGCTCCCCCGGGTCGAAAGGACGGGCAGATACGCAGTATTTT. Protein sequence: CATSSSPGSKGRADTQYF.

This chain links TRBV9 with TRBJ2-2; 9 nucleotides align to TRBD2. Germline CDR1 and CDR2: SGDLS and YYNGEE. With 0 bases clipped from V and 5 bases from J, the junction kept 5 bases outside the gene matches. The CDR3 loop spans 16 amino acids. The CDR3 loop is CASSVAGLAGTGELFF. The DNA of the CDR3 is TGTGCCAGCAGCGTAGCTGGGCTAGCGGGGACCGGGGAGCTGTTTTTT.

The chain is built from TRBV10-3 and TRBJ2-7, with D possibly being TRBD2 (5 bases). This CDR3 spans 15 amino acids. Trimming removed 4 bases from V and 4 bases from J, with 17 bases in between. Per the germline V gene, CDR1 is ENHRY and CDR2 is SYGVKD. In nucleotides, the CDR3 is TGTGCCATCAGTGCCCTGGCTAGCCGGCCGTACGAGCAGTACTTC. It codes for CAISALASRPYEQYF.

There are a few counts of this clonotype. CDR3 residues: CSARLTLNTGELFF. The CDR3 nucleotides are TGCAGTGCTCGACTGACTTTGAACACCGGGGAGCTGTTTTTT. The chain employs TRBV20-1 and TRBJ2-2; D is uncertain. The CDR3 contains 14 residues. Trimming stripped 5 bases from V and 1 base from J, with 11 bases between. The germline V gene encodes CDR1 DFQATT and CDR2 SNEGSKA (reference sequence).

This clonotype was recorded a few times. The gene calls are TRBV20-1 and TRBJ2-1; tentative D call: TRBD2 (7 bases). With 7 bases removed from V and 0 bases from J, the gap between germline ends came to 25 bases. The V gene's germline CDR1 is DFQATT and CDR2 SNEGSKA (reference sequence). The CDR3 runs to 18 residues. CDR3 sequence: CSVLDRSSLAVSYNEQFF. The CDR3 region has the DNA TGCAGTGTTCTCGACAGGTCCTCTCTAGCGGTCTCCTACAATGAGCAGTTCTTC.

V gene TRBV25-1 combines with J gene TRBJ2-3; no clear D gene. The CDR3 spans 14 residues. Germline CDR1 MGHDK, CDR2 SYGVNS. The V and J ends lost 1 base and 0 bases respectively, with 5 bases between them. CDR3 in DNA: TGTGCCAGCAGTGAATTGGGAAGCACAGATACGCAGTATTTT. Protein product: CASSELGSTDTQYF.

This clonotype has a count of ten or more. The rearrangement uses TRBV5-1 and TRBJ1-1; the match to TRBD1 covers 8 bases. V gave up 5 bases and J gave up 7 bases; unmatched junction bases: 10. Germline V gene lookup returns CDR1 SGHRS and CDR2 YFSETQ. This CDR3 has 14 residues. The CDR3 sequence is CASRPSRDRFEAFF. CDR3 nucleotides: TGCGCCAGCAGACCAAGTCGGGACAGGTTTGAAGCTTTCTTT.

There are a few counts of this clonotype. The chain links TRBV5-1 to TRBJ2-7; D not certain. Per the germline V gene, CDR1 is SGHRS and CDR2 is YFSETQ. V was cut by 5 bases and J by 2 bases, with 14 bases left in between. The CDR3 runs 14 residues. The CDR3 nucleotides read TGCGCCAGCAGAGGATTAGCTCAGACCTACGAGCAGTACTTC. It specifies CASRGLAQTYEQYF.

This sequence joins TRBV10-3 and TRBJ2-7; the match to TRBD1 covers 11 bases. Unmatched junction bases numbered 3, after V lost 9 bases and J lost 2 bases. The CDR3 extends over 13 amino acids. Germline V gene lookup returns CDR1 ENHRY and CDR2 SYGVKD. This CDR3 is CAIGQGAAYEQYF. The CDR3 coding sequence is TGTGCCATAGGACAGGGGGCCGCCTACGAGCAGTACTTC.

The V gene is TRBV29-1, the J gene TRBJ2-3; D is unclear. The CDR3 has 14 amino acids. V lost 4 bases and J 3 bases, leaving 14 bases between the germline ends. Germline loops: CDR1 SQVTM, CDR2 ANQGSEA. CDR3 sequence reads: CSVVGRERTDTQYF. The CDR3 DNA reads TGCAGCGTTGTTGGCAGAGAGAGGACAGATACGCAGTATTTT.

In its sample, this clonotype was seen a few times. The rearrangement links TRBV6-5 to TRBJ2-7, with D tentatively TRBD1 (5 bases). Germline V gene lookup returns CDR1 MNHEY and CDR2 SVGAGI. V was trimmed by 4 bases and J by 4 bases, leaving 17 bases between them. The CDR3 is made up of 15 amino acids. This chain's CDR3 is CASSWLDSGPYEQYF. CDR3 DNA: TGTGCCAGCAGTTGGCTTGACAGTGGACCTTACGAGCAGTACTTC.

The genes are TRBV7-8 and TRBJ2-7, with 11 nucleotides matching TRBD2. With V trimmed by 5 bases and J by 1 base, 7 bases remained unmatched. The CDR3 runs to 16 residues. The germline V gene has CDR1 SGHVS and CDR2 FQNEAQ. As DNA, the CDR3 is TGTGCCAGCAGCATTGGGACTAGCGGTTTGTCCTACGAGCAGTACTTC. As protein: CASSIGTSGLSYEQYF.

J is TRBJ1-1 and V is TRBV4-1, with TRBD1 as a possible D gene (6 bases). Trimming stripped 3 bases from V and 6 bases from J, with 17 bases between. The CDR3 is made up of 15 amino acids. CDR1 and CDR2 from the germline V gene are MGHRA and YSYEKL. The CDR3 spells CASSQTGTGCPEAFF. CDR3 in DNA: TGCGCCAGCAGCCAGACCGGAACAGGGTGCCCTGAAGCTTTCTTT.

V is TRBV7-3 and J is TRBJ2-1; tentatively, D is TRBD1 or TRBD2 (7 bases each). V lost 7 bases to trimming and J lost 3 bases, with 16 bases between them. The CDR3 runs to 15 residues. The germline V gene has CDR1 SGHTA and CDR2 FQGTGA. CDR3 bases: TGTGCCAGCATCCCAGGGGGGGCGAGCTACAATGAGCAGTTCTTC. Its translation: CASIPGGASYNEQFF.

The V gene is TRBV27, the J gene TRBJ2-7, with a possible D match to TRBD1 (5 bases). CDR1 is MNHEY, CDR2 SMNVEV, per germline (reference sequence). The CDR3 has 14 amino acids. Trimming took 7 bases from V and 5 from J, leaving 18 bases between them. CDR3 sequence reads: CASTKQGELHEQYF. CDR3 sequence (DNA): TGTGCCAGCACGAAGCAGGGTGAGCTCCACGAGCAGTACTTC.

This clonotype was seen only once. The rearrangement uses TRBV29-1 and TRBJ2-1; D is unresolved. Trimming cost V 4 bases and J 8 bases, with 15 bases left between them. The germline gives CDR1 SQVTM, CDR2 ANQGSEA. This CDR3 contains 13 residues. The DNA for the CDR3 is TGCAGCGTTGGGCTCTTCTTTACGGATGAGCAGTTCTTC. Its protein product is CSVGLFFTDEQFF.

This clonotype was detected only a few times. The V gene is TRBV20-1, the J gene TRBJ1-2; the D is unclear. Trimming took 2 bases from V and 5 from J, leaving 15 bases between them. From germline, CDR1 is DFQATT and CDR2 SNEGSKA (reference sequence). CDR3 length: 14 residues. CDR3 protein: CSARRLGNLYGYTF. As DNA, the CDR3 is TGCAGTGCTAGACGGTTAGGCAACCTATATGGCTACACCTTC.

CDR3 residues: CASSMAGYNEQFF. The CDR3 DNA reads as TGTGCCAGTAGTATGGCAGGGTACAATGAGCAGTTCTTC. V gene TRBV19 combines with J gene TRBJ2-1; D possibly corresponds to TRBD1 (5 bases). The ends were cut back, 3 bases at V and 4 bases at J, with 7 bases in the middle. The germline V gene has CDR1 LNHDA and CDR2 SQIVND (reference sequence). The CDR3 has 13 amino acids.